This T cell receptor (beta chain) was recorded in a study of blood T cell repertoires in COVID-19. Across the study: Collection of acute and convalescent COVID-19 samples took place in the United States, Italy and Spain. From T cells, B-cell-depleted T cells, or PBMCs came the material, which was cDNA or gDNA.

Germline lookup yields CDR1 LNHDA and CDR2 SQIVND (reference sequence). V lost 3 bases and J 4 bases, leaving 9 bases between the germline ends. There are 13 residues in the CDR3. Profiled with immunoSEQ multiplex PCR; TCRdb holds only in-frame clones, not every one. The sample lists 150,000 or so clones, approximately 81% occurring once. The age range of participants was about 18 to 89 years, with residence in about two dozen US areas. Input material: PBMCs or T cells enriched from blood (not recorded which). V gene TRBV19 combines with J gene TRBJ2-5; D is perhaps TRBD1 (6 bases). The TCR was taken from a woman aged 45-65 years who had recovered from COVID-19. The CDR3 nucleotides read TGTGCCAGTAGTATGGTCAGGGGAGAGACCCAGTACTTC. It translates to CASSMVRGETQYF.